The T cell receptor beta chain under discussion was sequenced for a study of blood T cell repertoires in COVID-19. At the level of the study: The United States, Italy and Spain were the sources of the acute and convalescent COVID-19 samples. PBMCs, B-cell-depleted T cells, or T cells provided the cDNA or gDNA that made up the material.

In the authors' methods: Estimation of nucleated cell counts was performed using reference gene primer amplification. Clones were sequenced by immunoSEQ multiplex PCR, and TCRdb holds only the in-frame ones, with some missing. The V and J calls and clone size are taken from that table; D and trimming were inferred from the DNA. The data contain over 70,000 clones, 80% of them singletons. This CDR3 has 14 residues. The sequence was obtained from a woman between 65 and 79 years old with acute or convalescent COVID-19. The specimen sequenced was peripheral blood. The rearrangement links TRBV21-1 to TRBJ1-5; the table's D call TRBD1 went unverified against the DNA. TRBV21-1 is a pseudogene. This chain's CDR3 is CASTKGVSNQPQHF. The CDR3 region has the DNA TGTGCCAGCACTAAGGGGGTTAGCAATCAGCCCCAGCATTTT.